Below, 19 T cell receptor beta chains from the same sample are listed, as sequenced in a study of shared clonotypes between healthy human individuals. Measured with immunoSEQ multiplex PCR; TCRdb has only the in-frame clones, and not every one. The sample shows about 1.1 million clones, approximately 80% of them seen only once. Source material: memory CD4+ T cells from PBMCs. The sample's subset: CD45RA-negative fraction. These receptors came from a man aged 18 to 35 in good health. Some clones in this sample may be carry-over from other donors' samples.

The chain combines TRBV9 with TRBJ2-3; unclear D gene. The CDR3 loop spans 13 amino acids. Germline V CDR1 and CDR2: SGDLS, YYNGEE. V was shortened by 1 base and J by 6 bases, with 9 bases between the two germline ends. The CDR3 DNA follows: TGTGCCAGCAGCGTACAGTTCTCGGATACGCAGTATTTT. Translated: CASSVQFSDTQYF. Complete variable domain (other parts from reference TRBV9 and TRBJ2-3): DSGVTQTPKHLITATGQRVTLRCSPRSGDLSVYWYQQSLDQGLQFLIQYYNGEERAKGNILERFSAQQFPDLHSELNLSSLELGDSALYFCASSVQFSDTQYFGPGTRLTVL.

The chain combines TRBV19 with TRBJ1-2; a weak D match, TRBD1 (6 bases). V dropped 6 bases and J dropped 4 bases, with 18 bases sitting between them. Germline CDR1 and CDR2: LNHDA and SQIVND (reference sequence). The CDR3 contains 15 residues. The CDR3 sequence: CASRNDWQGTYGYTF. CDR3 DNA: TGTGCCAGTAGAAATGATTGGCAGGGGACCTATGGCTACACCTTC.

This clone was picked up a small number of times. The rearrangement joins TRBV19 to TRBJ1-1; TRBD1 matches 11 bases. Germline V lookup: CDR1 LNHDA, CDR2 SQIVND (reference sequence). J gave up 4 bases and V 5 bases, and 0 bases lay outside the gene matches. The CDR3 contains 13 residues. CDR3 DNA sequence: TGTGCCAGTAGTGGGACAGGGGGCACTGAAGCTTTCTTT. This translates into CASSGTGGTEAFF. The whole variable domain, remainder taken from reference TRBV19 and TRBJ1-1, is DGGITQSPKYLFRKEGQNVTLSCEQNLNHDAMYWYRQDPGQGLRLIYYSQIVNDFQKGDIAEGYSVSREKKESFPLTVTSAQKNPTAFYLCASSGTGGTEAFFGQGTRLTVV.

The chain couples TRBV28 to TRBJ2-3; D tentatively fits TRBD1 or TRBD2 (5 bases each). The CDR3 contains 18 residues. Trimming removed 3 bases from V and 0 bases from J, with 19 bases in between. Looked up from germline, CDR1 is MDHEN and CDR2 is SYDVKM. The CDR3 DNA reads as TGTGCCAGCAGTTTTTCCCCAAGGGGCCGGGAAAGCACAGATACGCAGTATTTT. This codes for CASSFSPRGRESTDTQYF.

This clone occurred many times. The chain links TRBV7-2 to TRBJ2-7; TRBD2 might be the D (5 bases). The V gene lost 7 bases and the J gene lost 0 bases, with 13 bases spanning the gap. Germline V gene lookup returns CDR1 SGHTA and CDR2 FQGNSA. CDR3 length equals 14 residues. The DNA of the CDR3 is TGTGCCAGCACCTCGACGGGGAGCTCCTACGAGCAGTACTTC. Its translation is CASTSTGSSYEQYF.

The chain links TRBV2 to TRBJ2-4, with 16 nucleotides matching TRBD2. This CDR3 has 16 residues. V gave up 5 bases and J gave up 8 bases; unmatched junction bases: 6. Germline-derived CDR1 and CDR2 are SNHLY and FYNNEI. The CDR3: CASSSGLAGGWDIQYF. The CDR3 nucleotides are TGTGCCAGCAGTTCGGGACTAGCGGGAGGGTGGGACATTCAGTACTTC.

This chain joins TRBV28 and TRBJ2-7, with D uncertain. Trimming took 7 bases from V and 3 from J, leaving 10 bases between them. This CDR3 region has 12 residues. In germline, CDR1 is MDHEN, CDR2 SYDVKM. CDR3 residues: CASNLGHYEQYF. CDR3 in DNA: TGTGCCAGCAACCTCGGGCACTACGAGCAGTACTTC. The variable domain in full, with the rest retrieved from reference TRBV28 and TRBJ2-7, is DVKVTQSSRYLVKRTGEKVFLECVQDMDHENMFWYRQDPGLGLRLIYFSYDVKMKEKGDIPEGYSVSREKKERFSLILESASTNQTSMYLCASNLGHYEQYFGPGTRLTVT.

The chain links TRBV5-1 to TRBJ1-1, with no clear D. The V gene's germline CDR1 is SGHRS and CDR2 YFSETQ. Deletions cut 0 bases from V and 0 bases from J, with 6 bases between. The CDR3 has 14 residues. The DNA of the CDR3 is TGCGCCAGCAGCTTGGCTGTTTTGAACACTGAAGCTTTCTTT. This codes for CASSLAVLNTEAFF.

CDR3 residues: CASSPRGEAAKNIQYF. Written as DNA, the CDR3 is TGTGCCAGCAGCCCCCGTGGAGAGGCAGCCAAAAACATTCAGTACTTC. The chain employs TRBV28 and TRBJ2-4; no firm D call. The CDR3 extends over 16 amino acids. The germline gives CDR1 MDHEN, CDR2 SYDVKM. Trimming removed 6 bases from V and 0 bases from J, with 15 bases in between.

The J gene is TRBJ1-1, the V gene TRBV6-5; D is unclear. CDR3 length equals 13 residues. CDR1 is MNHEY, CDR2 SVGAGI, per germline. V was pared by 3 bases and J by 4 bases, with 9 bases between. For the CDR3, the DNA is TGTGCCAGCAGTTATTCTCGGTCCACTGAAGCTTTCTTT. Translated: CASSYSRSTEAFF.

The gene calls are TRBV5-4 and TRBJ2-1, with 11 positions matching TRBD2. V dropped 0 bases and J dropped 7; count of bases not matched to a gene: 6. The CDR3 runs to 16 residues. The germline CDR1 and CDR2 sequences are SGHNT and YYREEE (reference sequence). CDR3: CASSLVGSGRGNEQFF. The DNA for the CDR3 is TGTGCCAGCAGCTTGGTGGGTAGCGGGAGGGGGAATGAGCAGTTCTTC.

V usage is TRBV6-1 and J usage is TRBJ2-2, with TRBD2 as a possible D gene (6 bases). Germline values: CDR1 MNHNS, CDR2 SASEGT. This CDR3 contains 15 residues. V was cut by 2 bases and J by 3 bases, with 10 bases left in between. CDR3 nucleotide sequence: TGTGCCAGCAGTGAATCTAGCGCTTACACCGGGGAGCTGTTTTTT. Amino acid sequence: CASSESSAYTGELFF.

V is TRBV5-6 and J is TRBJ2-1; D is perhaps TRBD2 (5 bases). Germline-derived CDR1 and CDR2 are SGHDT and YYEEEE. CDR3 size: 13 residues. V was cut by 4 bases and J by 8 bases, with 13 bases left in between. DNA for the CDR3: TGTGCCAGCAGCAGTCGCCCCGGGGATGAGCAGTTCTTC. It yields the protein CASSSRPGDEQFF.

This clone was recorded once. This chain connects TRBV19 to TRBJ2-2; TRBD1 is a possible D gene (5 bases). The CDR3 sequence is 14 residues long. Germline-derived CDR1 and CDR2 are LNHDA and SQIVND (reference sequence). Between the trimmed V and J ends, which lost 11 bases and 1 base, there was a span of 14 bases. CDR3 in DNA: TGTGCCGGACGGGCAGGGTGGAACACCGGGGAGCTGTTTTTT. It specifies CAGRAGWNTGELFF.

The DNA of the CDR3 is TGTGCCAGCGTACCCCTTCGGATCTCTGGGGCCAACGTCCTGACTTTC. As protein: CASVPLRISGANVLTF. This chain joins TRBV2 and TRBJ2-6; D uncertain. Deletions cut 8 bases from V and 0 bases from J, with 14 bases between. Looked up from germline, CDR1 is SNHLY and CDR2 is FYNNEI. This CDR3 has 16 amino acids.

The rearrangement links TRBV4-3 to TRBJ2-3, with a possible D match to TRBD2 (5 bases). In germline, CDR1 is LGHNA, CDR2 YSLEER. There are 14 residues in the CDR3. V was trimmed by 4 bases and J by 0 bases, leaving 8 bases between them. The CDR3 DNA is TGCGCCAGCAGCCTAGAGGGTAGCACAGATACGCAGTATTTT. Its protein product is CASSLEGSTDTQYF.

Here the CDR3 DNA reads TGTGCCAGCAGGGATTCCGGGACTAGCGGGGTTCAGGGGTTTTTCTTC. Protein product: CASRDSGTSGVQGFFF. The V and J genes are TRBV5-4 and TRBJ2-1; 13 nucleotides agree with TRBD2. The CDR3 contains 16 residues. V shed 5 bases, J shed 16 bases, and the junction held 18 bases outside the gene matches. Germline CDR1 is SGHNT and CDR2 is YYREEE (reference sequence).

This clone was found a few times. The J gene is TRBJ2-2, the V gene TRBV5-1; 8 bases agree with TRBD2. This CDR3 region has 15 residues. Looked up from germline, CDR1 is SGHRS and CDR2 is YFSETQ. The trim removed 4 bases at V and 4 bases at J, leaving 6 bases unmatched. The DNA for the CDR3 is TGCGCCAGCAGCAACAGCGGGAGTAGCACCGGGGAGCTGTTTTTT. Translation gives CASSNSGSSTGELFF.

The rearrangement links TRBV28 to TRBJ2-7; 7 nucleotides line up with TRBD1. Germline V gene lookup returns CDR1 MDHEN and CDR2 SYDVKM. The CDR3 is 16 residues long. V lost 4 bases and J lost 0; bases outside the gene matches: 9. The CDR3 loop reads CASSSIGQAPSYEQYF. The CDR3 DNA reads as TGTGCCAGCAGTTCGATCGGACAGGCGCCCTCCTACGAGCAGTACTTC.